These 7 T cell receptor beta chains originate from one sample sequenced in a study of metastatic and nonmetastatic thyroid tumors. No treatment had been given to any patient before thyroid surgery. TCRdb re-called clones via MiXCR from the PCR reads. Of more than 70,000 clones in the sample, around 7.8% were seen once. Sequencing was done on a sample of blood. The receptors stem from a female donor with papillary thyroid cancer or a benign thyroid nodule (not recorded which). Some clones in this sample may be carry-over from other donors' samples.

This clone was recorded many times. The chain employs TRBV28 and TRBJ1-2; no clear D. V shed 7 bases and J shed 5 bases, with 11 bases lying between them. CDR3 length equals 12 residues. Germline CDR1 reads MDHEN; CDR2 reads SYDVKM. CDR3 in amino acids: CASIENKYGYTF. The CDR3 coding sequence is TGTGCCAGCATTGAAAACAAGTATGGCTACACCTTC.

Comment on this clone: This may be a read error: a much more frequent sequence differs by one nucleotide. The rearrangement uses TRBV5-1 and TRBJ2-7; the match to TRBD2 covers 7 bases. The junction had 7 bases not matched to a gene; V was cut back by 4 bases and J by 6 bases. The V gene's germline CDR1 is SGHRS and CDR2 YFSETQ. The length of the CDR3 is 13 residues. As DNA, the CDR3 is TGCGCCAGCAGCCTAGCGGCAGACTGCGAGCAGTACTTC. Amino acid sequence: CASSLAADCEQYF.

This clone was seen repeatedly, ten times or more. This rearrangement joins TRBV6-1 to TRBJ2-3; maybe TRBD2 (5 bases). Germline loops: CDR1 MNHNS, CDR2 SASEGT. The ends were cut back, 5 bases at V and 4 bases at J, with 13 bases in the middle. The CDR3 is made up of 14 amino acids. CDR3 sequence: CASSRGKEADTQYF. The CDR3 DNA is TGTGCCAGCAGTCGAGGGAAGGAAGCAGATACGCAGTATTTT.

This clone was detected ten times or more. This chain joins TRBV3-1 and TRBJ1-2; D unresolved. V was cut by 1 base and J by 6 bases, with 9 bases left in between. CDR1 and CDR2 (germline): LGHDT, YNNKEL (reference sequence). The CDR3 covers 13 residues. CDR3 protein: CASSQGSGDGYTF. In DNA, the CDR3 is TGTGCCAGCAGCCAAGGAAGCGGGGATGGCTACACCTTC.

This clone was seen at least ten times. The chain has TRBV2 and TRBJ2-3; 9 bases line up with TRBD2. The germline CDR1 and CDR2 sequences are SNHLY and FYNNEI. The CDR3 is 15 residues long. J lost 3 bases, V lost 6 bases, and 7 bases had no gene match. CDR3 coding DNA: TGTGCCAGCAGGGAGACTAGCGGAACAACAGATACGCAGTATTTT. This translates into CASRETSGTTDTQYF. Supplemented by reference TRBV2 and TRBJ2-3, the full variable domain reads EPEVTQTPSHQVTQMGQEVILRCVPISNHLYFYWYRQILGQKVEFLVSFYNNEISEKSEIFDDQFSVERPDGSNFTLKIRSTKLEDSAMYFCASRETSGTTDTQYFGPGTRLTVL.

Ten or more counts support this clone. The rearrangement links TRBV2 to TRBJ2-7; 10 bases map to TRBD2. The ends lost 6 bases at V and 4 bases at J; junction bases unmatched: 6. Germline CDR1 reads SNHLY; CDR2 reads FYNNEI. The CDR3 covers 14 residues. The DNA of the CDR3 is TGTGCCAGCAGCCTAGCGGGGGCCCAGTACGAGCAGTACTTC. Translated: CASSLAGAQYEQYF.

In its sample, this clone was seen a few times. The chain has TRBV10-2 and TRBJ2-4; no definite D call. CDR3 length equals 12 residues. The germline V and J ends were trimmed by 6 bases and 6 bases, with 9 bases remaining between them. CDR1 is WSHSY and CDR2 is SAAADI in the germline V gene. CDR3 nucleotide sequence: TGCGCCAGCAGCCTTCGGGCAAACATTCAGTACTTC. Its protein product is CASSLRANIQYF.